This TCR beta chain was sequenced in a study of cytomegalovirus exposure and HLA in healthy donors. Points from the study as a whole: About 90% or about 30% of the time was how often most TCR beta V segments were productive, according to an earlier analysis. Differences between HLA loci emerged in a later analysis of TCR association rates, with DRB1 most and HLA-C fewest.

The PCR had 60 Vbeta and 13 Jbeta primers. Sequenced by immunoSEQ multiplex PCR; TCRdb stores in-frame clones only, minus some. Among 150,000 to 200,000 clones listed, about three quarters were seen once. Trimming stripped 1 base from V and 3 bases from J, with 10 bases between. Germline V gene lookup returns CDR1 SGHTA and CDR2 FQGNSA. The length of the CDR3 is 14 residues. As regards this clone: The antigen is undetermined.

The sequenced sample was PBMCs. V and J are TRBV7-2 and TRBJ2-7; D ambiguous. This TCR was recovered from a man aged 30-40 years in good health and CMV-seropositive. This chain's CDR3 is CASSLGGYRYEQYF. The CDR3, as DNA: TGTGCCAGCAGCTTAGGAGGATACCGCTACGAGCAGTACTTC. Combining the CDR3 with reference TRBV7-2 and TRBJ2-7 gives the whole variable domain GAGVSQSPSNKVTEKGKDVELRCDPISGHTALYWYRQSLGQGLEFLIYFQGNSAPDKSGLPSDRFSAERTGGSVSTLTIQRTQQEDSAVYLCASSLGGYRYEQYFGPGTRLTVT.